These 32 T cell receptor beta chains were all obtained from the same sample, sequenced in a study of OX40 agonist ivuxolimab in advanced cancers. The repertoire was sequenced with immunoSEQ multiplex PCR; TCRdb's copy has only in-frame clones and lacks some. The table lists around 51,000 clones, around 82% of them singletons. The sequenced sample was CD4+ or CD8+ T cells sorted from blood, obtained in a trial of the OX40 agonist ivuxolimab. The origin of the receptors is an adult with an advanced solid tumor such as melanoma, head and neck, liver or kidney cancer.

This chain connects TRBV19 to TRBJ1-2; 7 positions match TRBD1. J lost 0 bases, V lost 7 bases, and 5 bases had no gene match. Looked up from germline, CDR1 is LNHDA and CDR2 is SQIVND (reference sequence). The CDR3 covers 14 residues. This chain's CDR3 is CASTPGTANYGYTF. As DNA, the CDR3 is TGTGCCAGTACCCCCGGGACAGCTAACTATGGCTACACCTTC.

CDR3 sequence reads: CAWSLTGGGTDTQYF. In nucleotides, the CDR3 is TGTGCCTGGAGTTTGACAGGGGGCGGCACAGATACGCAGTATTTT. The rearrangement uses TRBV30 and TRBJ2-3; 10 bases line up with TRBD1. This CDR3 is built from 15 residues. The germline gives CDR1 GTSNPN, CDR2 SVGIG (reference sequence). V shed 2 bases and J 1 base; nucleotides not matched to a gene: 3.

J is TRBJ2-1 and V is TRBV2, with 11 bases identical to TRBD2. This CDR3 has 14 amino acids. The junction had 5 bases not matched to a gene; V was cut back by 5 bases and J by 8 bases. The germline CDR1 and CDR2 sequences are SNHLY and FYNNEI. Here the CDR3 reads CASSRLAGLDEQFF. The DNA for the CDR3 is TGTGCCAGCAGTCGACTAGCGGGACTAGATGAGCAGTTCTTC.

The rearrangement joins TRBV5-1 to TRBJ2-7; possibly TRBD1 for D (6 bases). This CDR3 has 13 amino acids. Germline CDR1 and CDR2: SGHRS and YFSETQ. Between the trimmed V and J ends, which lost 3 bases and 6 bases, there was a span of 13 bases. The CDR3 sequence: CASSSYQGIEQYF. As DNA, the CDR3 is TGCGCCAGCAGCTCCTACCAGGGGATCGAGCAGTACTTC.

V is TRBV6-1 and J is TRBJ1-1, with D unclear. This CDR3 is built from 13 residues. The germline gives CDR1 MNHNS, CDR2 SASEGT. Trimming stripped 4 bases from V and 0 bases from J, with 6 bases between. CDR3 DNA: TGTGCCAGCAGTGGACTGATGAACACTGAAGCTTTCTTT. This translates into CASSGLMNTEAFF.

The J gene is TRBJ2-3, the V gene TRBV5-4, with D hard to call. Germline CDR1 is SGHNT and CDR2 is YYREEE (reference sequence). Trimming left V 0 bases short and J 2 bases short, with 10 bases between. The CDR3 consists of 15 residues. CDR3 coding DNA: TGTGCCAGCAGCTTGGATCCGTATTCCACAGATACGCAGTATTTT. Translated: CASSLDPYSTDTQYF.

The V gene is TRBV5-4, the J gene TRBJ1-2, with D uncertain. The CDR3 contains 15 residues. Trimming took off 3 bases at V and 8 bases at J, with 20 bases between the two ends. The germline gives CDR1 SGHNT, CDR2 YYREEE (reference sequence). This CDR3 is CASSSDKGPLRGYTF. The CDR3 DNA follows: TGTGCCAGCAGCTCCGACAAGGGCCCCTTACGGGGCTACACCTTC.

Points on this clone: One end of the junction does not line up with germline, which may come from a read error. The rearrangement uses TRBV11-2 and TRBJ2-7, with D uncertain. Germline loops: CDR1 SGHAT, CDR2 FQNNGV. The CDR3 consists of 12 residues. CDR3 region: CASSLVQQRVNF. CDR3 nucleotide sequence: TGTGCCAGCAGCTTAGTTCAACAGAGAGTGAACTTC.

The chain carries TRBV5-1 and TRBJ1-6; no clear D. Germline assignment: CDR1 SGHRS and CDR2 YFSETQ. Trimming pared 1 base from V and 8 bases from J, leaving 13 bases between. There are 15 residues in the CDR3. CDR3 DNA sequence: TGCGCCAGCAGCTTGATGCAGCCTCCAGATTCACCCCTCCACTTT. Residues: CASSLMQPPDSPLHF.

The sample holds one count of this clone. The J gene is TRBJ2-1, the V gene TRBV19; D is unclear. Trimming stripped 3 bases from V and 1 base from J, with 10 bases between. Germline CDR1 LNHDA, CDR2 SQIVND (reference sequence). This CDR3 is built from 15 residues. In nucleotides, the CDR3 is TGTGCCAGTAGTATCTTGTCGGTATCCTACAATGAGCAGTTCTTC. Its translation: CASSILSVSYNEQFF.

The chain has TRBV7-8 and TRBJ1-5; weak D call: TRBD1 (6 bases). The CDR3 is 17 residues long. Germline values: CDR1 SGHVS, CDR2 FQNEAQ. The V end was cut by 6 bases, the J end by 3 bases, with 21 bases between. In nucleotides, the CDR3 is TGTGCCAGCAGTTCCGATACAGGGAAGTGGGTCAATCAGCCCCAGCATTTT. As protein: CASSSDTGKWVNQPQHF.

V is TRBV7-2 and J is TRBJ1-2; 11 nucleotides align to TRBD1. V gave up 1 base and J gave up 0 bases; unmatched junction bases: 1. Germline CDR1 and CDR2: SGHTA and FQGNSA. This CDR3 comprises 16 residues. The CDR3 region is CASSLGGQGANYGYTF. In nucleotides, the CDR3 is TGTGCCAGCAGCTTAGGGGGACAGGGGGCTAACTATGGCTACACCTTC.

This clone turned up a few times. The chain is built from TRBV7-8 and TRBJ1-2, with 8 bases aligning to TRBD1. This CDR3 spans 13 amino acids. V lost 5 bases to trimming and J lost 9 bases; unmatched junction nucleotides: 8. Germline V CDR1 and CDR2: SGHVS, FQNEAQ. As DNA, the CDR3 is TGTGCCAGCAGCCAGGACAGGGCGGCCAGCTACACCTTC. It specifies CASSQDRAASYTF.

J is TRBJ2-7 and V is TRBV29-1, with 9 bases fitting TRBD2. With 3 bases clipped from V and 5 bases from J, the junction kept 2 bases outside the gene matches. The CDR3 contains 12 residues. Germline V lookup: CDR1 SQVTM, CDR2 ANQGSEA. The CDR3: CSVETSGNEQYF. In DNA, the CDR3 is TGCAGCGTTGAGACTAGCGGAAACGAGCAGTACTTC.

This clone occurred once. The rearrangement links TRBV5-1 to TRBJ2-5; the D gene could be TRBD1 or TRBD2 (5 bases each). The CDR3 spans 14 residues. Germline V gives CDR1 SGHRS, CDR2 YFSETQ. Trimming took off 4 bases at V and 0 bases at J, with 10 bases between the two ends. The CDR3 DNA sequence: TGCGCCAGCAGCGCCGGGGCCGACCAAGAGACCCAGTACTTC. It codes for CASSAGADQETQYF. Variable domain in full (rest from reference TRBV5-1 and TRBJ2-5): KAGVTQTPRYLIKTRGQQVTLSCSPISGHRSVSWYQQTPGQGLQFLFEYFSETQRNKGNFPGRFSGRQFSNSRSEMNVSTLELGDSALYLCASSAGADQETQYFGPGTRLLVL.

The gene calls are TRBV12-5 and TRBJ2-3; D could derive from TRBD1 or TRBD2 (5 bases each). CDR1 and CDR2 from the germline V gene are LGHNT and FRNRAP. The CDR3 loop spans 14 amino acids. V lost 4 bases to trimming and J lost 0 bases, with 8 bases between them. CDR3 in DNA: TGTGCTAGTGGTTGGGACGGAAGCACAGATACGCAGTATTTT. It yields the protein CASGWDGSTDTQYF.

The chain links TRBV2 to TRBJ2-1; unclear D gene. This CDR3 comprises 14 residues. V lost 3 bases and J 9 bases, leaving 15 bases between the germline ends. The germline V gene encodes CDR1 SNHLY and CDR2 FYNNEI. As DNA, the CDR3 is TGTGCCAGCAGTGAGGCCTCGAGCCCTAGTGAGCAGTTCTTC. Translation: CASSEASSPSEQFF. Complete variable domain (other parts from reference TRBV2 and TRBJ2-1): EPEVTQTPSHQVTQMGQEVILRCVPISNHLYFYWYRQILGQKVEFLVSFYNNEISEKSEIFDDQFSVERPDGSNFTLKIRSTKLEDSAMYFCASSEASSPSEQFFGPGTRLTVL.

This chain links TRBV15 with TRBJ1-5; TRBD1 aligns across 8 bases. CDR3 length: 15 residues. J was trimmed by 7 bases and V by 0 bases; bases with no gene match: 5. In germline, CDR1 is LNHNV, CDR2 YYDKDF (reference sequence). The CDR3 sequence is CATSRDRGPGQPQHF. In nucleotides, the CDR3 is TGTGCCACCAGCAGAGACAGGGGGCCCGGACAGCCCCAGCATTTT. Together with reference TRBV15 and TRBJ1-5, the CDR3 gives the full variable domain: DAMVIQNPRYQVTQFGKPVTLSCSQTLNHNVMYWYQQKSSQAPKLLFHYYDKDFNNEADTPDNFQSRRPNTSFCFLDIRSPGLGDTAMYLCATSRDRGPGQPQHFGDGTRLSIL.

This clone was detected a few times. This chain uses TRBV19 with TRBJ1-3; possibly TRBD1 for D (5 bases). Trimming removed 5 bases at V and 3 bases at J, with 14 bases between. CDR1 is LNHDA, CDR2 SQIVND, per germline (reference sequence). CDR3 length: 15 residues. The CDR3 DNA reads as TGTGCCAGTAGTGTTGGACAAGCTTTTGGAAACACCATATATTTT. Translating gives CASSVGQAFGNTIYF.

The chain recombines TRBV28 with TRBJ1-5; a possible D gene is TRBD1 (5 bases). Germline V gene sequence: CDR1 MDHEN, CDR2 SYDVKM. Trimming took off 5 bases at V and 3 bases at J, with 17 bases between the two ends. This CDR3 region has 16 residues. The CDR3 loop is CASSPLRGTYNQPQHF. The CDR3 nucleotides are TGTGCCAGCAGTCCCTTAAGGGGAACTTACAATCAGCCCCAGCATTTT.

This chain joins TRBV5-1 and TRBJ2-5; D is uncertain. Trimming left V 5 bases short and J 4 bases short, with 12 bases between. Germline CDR1 and CDR2: SGHRS and YFSETQ. The CDR3 runs 13 residues. The CDR3 region has the DNA TGCGCCAGCAGGTTTCTGGGAAGAGAGACCCAGTACTTC. Protein sequence: CASRFLGRETQYF.

V is TRBV7-2 and J is TRBJ1-4, with D possibly TRBD1 on 5 matching bases. Trimming removed 1 base from V and 7 bases from J, with 10 bases in between. The CDR3 sequence is 14 residues long. The V gene's germline CDR1 is SGHTA and CDR2 FQGNSA. CDR3 sequence (DNA): TGTGCCAGCAGCTTAGGCCAGGGCGCTGAAAAACTGTTTTTT. This translates into CASSLGQGAEKLFF.

This chain uses TRBV7-2 with TRBJ2-7, with 10 positions matching TRBD1. Germline V CDR1 and CDR2: SGHTA, FQGNSA. V shed 4 bases and J 0 bases; nucleotides not matched to a gene: 15. The CDR3 runs 19 residues. CDR3 residues: CASSSQMGTGAGISYEQYF. The DNA for the CDR3 is TGTGCCAGCAGCTCTCAAATGGGGACAGGGGCTGGGATCTCCTACGAGCAGTACTTC.

The chain joins TRBV19 to TRBJ2-7; D perhaps matches TRBD2 (5 bases). CDR3 size: 15 residues. V was cut by 1 base and J by 2 bases, with 12 bases left in between. Germline V gene data show CDR1 as LNHDA and CDR2 as SQIVND (reference sequence). The CDR3 reads CASSIVPATTYEQYF. In DNA form, the CDR3 reads TGTGCCAGTAGTATAGTCCCAGCGACTACCTACGAGCAGTACTTC.

This clone was detected only a few times. The rearrangement uses TRBV6-1 and TRBJ1-5, with D perhaps matching TRBD1 (6 bases). Trimming left V 5 bases short and J 3 bases short, with 11 bases between. CDR1 is MNHNS and CDR2 is SASEGT in the germline V gene. CDR3 length equals 14 residues. In DNA form, the CDR3 reads TGTGCCAGCAGTACGACAGGCTCCAATCAGCCCCAGCATTTT. This gives the protein CASSTTGSNQPQHF.

This chain connects TRBV11-1 to TRBJ1-2; D gene unclear. Germline V lookup: CDR1 SGHAT, CDR2 FQDESV (reference sequence). This CDR3 contains 15 residues. Deletions cut 4 bases from V and 4 bases from J, with 16 bases between. CDR3: CASSSLWRGTYGYTF. CDR3 nucleotides: TGTGCCAGCAGCTCACTCTGGCGGGGTACCTATGGCTACACCTTC.

V is TRBV5-4 and J is TRBJ1-2; 9 nucleotides match TRBD1. Germline assignment: CDR1 SGHNT and CDR2 YYREEE (reference sequence). The CDR3 sequence is 14 residues long. J lost 7 bases, V lost 4 bases, and 8 bases had no gene match. The CDR3 DNA reads TGTGCCAGCAGCCCATATACAGGGGGCGGTGGCTACACCTTC. Protein: CASSPYTGGGGYTF.

This clone has a handful of counts. V is TRBV5-1 and J is TRBJ2-5; D tentatively fits TRBD1 or TRBD2 (5 bases each). The CDR3 loop spans 12 amino acids. Trimming left V 5 bases short and J 13 bases short, with 18 bases between. The germline V gene has CDR1 SGHRS and CDR2 YFSETQ. As DNA, the CDR3 is TGCGCCAGCAGAGAACGGGACCGCCCTTGGTACTTC. As protein: CASRERDRPWYF.

The chain links TRBV5-1 to TRBJ1-6; 10 bases are a match to TRBD1. Germline V CDR1 and CDR2: SGHRS, YFSETQ. V lost 1 base, J lost 0 bases, and 10 bases stayed unmatched. The CDR3 is 20 residues long. The CDR3 region is CASSLPPGQGPHSYNSPLHF. CDR3 nucleotide sequence: TGCGCCAGCAGCTTGCCCCCGGGACAGGGGCCCCACTCCTATAATTCACCCCTCCACTTT.

This chain links TRBV28 with TRBJ1-2; D ambiguous. Germline V lookup: CDR1 MDHEN, CDR2 SYDVKM. Trimming removed 4 bases from V and 6 bases from J, with 9 bases in between. CDR3 length equals 12 residues. The CDR3 nucleotides are TGTGCCAGCAGTTCCCGATGGGATGGCTACACCTTC. This codes for CASSSRWDGYTF.

The V and J genes are TRBV28 and TRBJ1-4; the D gene is possibly TRBD1 (5 bases). V lost 2 bases, J lost 0 bases, and 7 bases lay in between. The CDR3 has 15 amino acids. CDR1 and CDR2 from the germline V gene are MDHEN and SYDVKM. CDR3: CASSLGGATNEKLFF. The CDR3 DNA reads TGTGCCAGCAGTTTAGGGGGTGCAACTAATGAAAAACTGTTTTTT.

This sequence joins TRBV11-2 and TRBJ1-2, with 7 bases that match TRBD1. The V and J ends lost 5 bases and 4 bases, in that order; junction bases with no gene match: 13. Germline values: CDR1 SGHAT, CDR2 FQNNGV. The CDR3 extends over 16 amino acids. The CDR3 nucleotides read TGTGCCAGCAGCCCACTGAAGAGGGGGCCGGGCTATGGCTACACCTTC. Translated: CASSPLKRGPGYGYTF.